These 13 T cell receptor beta chains were sequenced from one sample in a study of memory CD4+ T cells and cytomegalovirus serostatus (dated by TCRdb to the late 2010s). The library came from the immunoSEQ multiplex PCR assay. The table comes from immuneACCESS by way of TCRdb, which keeps in-frame sequences with V and J called. Part of the clones is missing from these tables; in studies checked, under half for an unresolved V gene and the rest for unknown reasons. The sample table shows approximately 65,000 clones, and roughly three quarters are seen once. The top ten hold almost 0.9% of the sample. Single viable CD3+CD4+CD8-CD45RO+ cells were sorted as memory CD4+ T cells on a FACSAria II. Input material: memory CD4+ T cells from blood. The receptor source for this set is an adult in good health and CMV-seronegative.

V usage is TRBV27 and J usage is TRBJ2-6, with D unresolved. In germline, CDR1 is MNHEY, CDR2 SMNVEV (reference sequence). The CDR3 runs 14 residues. The V gene lost 5 bases and the J gene lost 0 bases, with 5 bases spanning the gap. The DNA of the CDR3 is TGTGCCAGCAGTGATTTCTCTGGGGCCAACGTCCTGACTTTC. Residues: CASSDFSGANVLTF.

The V and J genes are TRBV7-3 and TRBJ2-1; 9 bases line up with TRBD2. Germline V CDR1 and CDR2: SGHTA, FQGTGA. CDR3 length: 14 residues. J lost 8 bases, V lost 4 bases, and 6 bases had no gene match. The CDR3 region is CASSSSGGRDEQFF. The DNA of the CDR3 is TGTGCCAGCAGCTCGAGCGGGGGGCGCGATGAGCAGTTCTTC.

The chain combines TRBV29-1 with TRBJ1-1, with a weak D call TRBD1 (5 bases). V lost 6 bases to trimming and J lost 0 bases, with 11 bases between them. CDR3 length: 13 amino acids. CDR1 is SQVTM, CDR2 ANQGSEA, per germline. The CDR3 protein is CSVQGFLNTEAFF. CDR3 nucleotide sequence: TGCAGCGTCCAGGGTTTTCTGAACACTGAAGCTTTCTTT. The entire variable domain, with the rest obtained from reference TRBV29-1 and TRBJ1-1, is as follows: SAVISQKPSRDICQRGTSLTIQCQVDSQVTMMFWYRQQPGQSLTLIATANQGSEATYESGFVIDKFPISRPNLTFSTLTVSNMSPEDSSIYLCSVQGFLNTEAFFGQGTRLTVV.

The chain has TRBV11-2 and TRBJ2-7; D unclear. CDR1 SGHAT and CDR2 FQNNGV come from the germline V gene. Trimming removed 5 bases from V and 0 bases from J, with 5 bases in between. CDR3 length equals 12 residues. The CDR3 here is CASSRASYEQYF. CDR3 DNA: TGTGCCAGCAGCAGGGCCTCCTACGAGCAGTACTTC.

This chain links TRBV12-5 with TRBJ2-7, with 11 bases fitting TRBD1. The CDR3 has 16 residues. Germline CDR1 reads LGHNT; CDR2 reads FRNRAP. Trimming took 6 bases from V and 2 from J; bases not matched to a gene: 9. CDR3 DNA: TGTGCTAGTGGCCCCTACGGGACAGGGGGGCCCTACGAGCAGTACTTC. It is translated as CASGPYGTGGPYEQYF.

This CDR3 reads CATAPGQGASYEQYF. CDR3 nucleotide sequence: TGTGCCACCGCTCCGGGACAGGGGGCCTCCTACGAGCAGTACTTC. The chain recombines TRBV10-3 with TRBJ2-7, with TRBD1 matching over 12 bases. With 10 bases clipped from V and 0 bases from J, the junction kept 7 bases outside the gene matches. CDR3 length: 15 amino acids. Germline loops: CDR1 ENHRY, CDR2 SYGVKD.

The chain couples TRBV5-1 to TRBJ2-1; D is unresolved. The CDR3 is 15 amino acids. Germline CDR1 reads SGHRS; CDR2 reads YFSETQ. V was cut by 0 bases and J by 5 bases, with 12 bases left in between. The CDR3 DNA reads TGCGCCAGCAGCTTGGTGGCAGGAGTAAACAATGAGCAGTTCTTC. It translates to CASSLVAGVNNEQFF.

The chain links TRBV18 to TRBJ2-2, with D tentatively TRBD1 (6 bases). Trimming left V 3 bases short and J 2 bases short, with 19 bases between. CDR1 and CDR2 from the germline V gene are KGHSH and LQKENI. The CDR3 spans 18 residues. The CDR3: CASSPMTTLGQNTGELFF. The CDR3 DNA sequence: TGTGCCAGCTCACCGATGACAACCTTGGGACAAAACACCGGGGAGCTGTTTTTT.

The J gene is TRBJ1-1, the V gene TRBV2; D remains ambiguous. The V and J ends lost 6 bases and 1 base respectively, with 9 bases between them. Germline CDR1 SNHLY, CDR2 FYNNEI. This CDR3 has 13 amino acids. The CDR3 DNA follows: TGTGCCAGCAGGCGTAACGAGAACACTGAAGCTTTCTTT. Translated: CASRRNENTEAFF.

As DNA, the CDR3 is TGTGCCAGCAGCCCACAGGGGGGTTACTATGGCTACACCTTC. This codes for CASSPQGGYYGYTF. V gene TRBV9 combines with J gene TRBJ1-2; 8 positions agree with TRBD1. The V and J ends lost 4 bases and 3 bases, in that order; junction bases with no gene match: 5. Germline V CDR1 and CDR2: SGDLS, YYNGEE. This CDR3 region has 14 residues.

This clone occurred a few times. DNA for the CDR3: TGTGCCAGCAGCGTAGAAGGCCACGGGACAGGCCAAGAGACCCAGTACTTC. Residues: CASSVEGHGTGQETQYF. The chain joins TRBV9 to TRBJ2-5; 8 bases are shared with TRBD1. From germline, CDR1 is SGDLS and CDR2 YYNGEE. The trim removed 0 bases at V and 1 base at J, leaving 8 bases unmatched. The CDR3 totals 17 residues.

The CDR3 here is CASSSPGTGSNGYTF. The DNA for the CDR3 is TGCGCCAGCAGCTCACCCGGGACAGGGTCGAATGGCTACACCTTC. V is TRBV5-1 and J is TRBJ1-2, with 9 nucleotides matching TRBD1. CDR3 length: 15 residues. In germline, CDR1 is SGHRS, CDR2 YFSETQ. Trimming removed 3 bases from V and 6 bases from J; junction bases left unmatched: 9.

There are a few counts of this clone. The chain joins TRBV5-6 to TRBJ1-2, with 7 bases identical to TRBD1. Per the germline V gene, CDR1 is SGHDT and CDR2 is YYEEEE. Unmatched junction bases numbered 12, after V lost 7 bases and J lost 3 bases. The CDR3 extends over 15 amino acids. The CDR3 DNA sequence: TGTGCCAGCCACAGAGGGGGCAGAGGAGACTATGGCTACACCTTC. Translated, it gives CASHRGGRGDYGYTF.